The clone carrying this T cell receptor beta chain occurred many times. The sample is drawn from a study of blood T cell repertoires in COVID-19. This CDR3 is built from 16 residues. Germline assignment: CDR1 SEHNR and CDR2 FQNEAQ (reference sequence). V lost 5 bases, J lost 2 bases, and 10 bases stayed unmatched. The data were produced by immunoSEQ multiplex PCR, yet TCRdb's version contains in-frame clones alone and is incomplete. The table shows about 400,000 clones, with 89% occurring only once. This receptor was obtained from a woman aged 30 to 39 who had recovered from COVID-19. The chain joins TRBV7-9 to TRBJ2-7, with 9 bases lining up with TRBD1. The sequenced sample was PBMCs or T cells enriched from blood (not recorded which). The CDR3 nucleotides read TGTGCCAGCAGCCTACCCTTACAGGGGGCCACCTACGAGCAGTACTTC. It encodes CASSLPLQGATYEQYF.